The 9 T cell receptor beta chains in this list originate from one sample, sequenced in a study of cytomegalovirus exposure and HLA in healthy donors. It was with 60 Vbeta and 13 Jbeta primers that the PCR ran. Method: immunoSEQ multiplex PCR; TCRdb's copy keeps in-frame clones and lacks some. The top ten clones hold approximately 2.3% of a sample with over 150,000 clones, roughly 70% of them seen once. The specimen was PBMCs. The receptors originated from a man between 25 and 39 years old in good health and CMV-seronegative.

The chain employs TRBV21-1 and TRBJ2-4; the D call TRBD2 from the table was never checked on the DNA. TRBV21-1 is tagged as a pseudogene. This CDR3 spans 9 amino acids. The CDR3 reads CASSKVWYF. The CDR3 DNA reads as TGTGCCAGCAGCAAAGTATGGTACTTC.

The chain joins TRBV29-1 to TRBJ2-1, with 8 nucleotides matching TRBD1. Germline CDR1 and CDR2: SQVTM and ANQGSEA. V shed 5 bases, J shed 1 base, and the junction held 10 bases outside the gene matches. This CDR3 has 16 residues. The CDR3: CSVQITGGKSYNEQFF. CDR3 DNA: TGCAGCGTTCAAATTACAGGGGGGAAATCCTACAATGAGCAGTTCTTC.

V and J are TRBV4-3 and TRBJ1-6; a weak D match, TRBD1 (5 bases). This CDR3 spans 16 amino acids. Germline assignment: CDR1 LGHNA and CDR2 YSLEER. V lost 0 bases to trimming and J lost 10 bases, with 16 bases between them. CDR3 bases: TGCGCCAGCAGCCAAGAAGGGCAGGGCCCTCAGTCACCCCTCCACTTT. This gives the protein CASSQEGQGPQSPLHF.

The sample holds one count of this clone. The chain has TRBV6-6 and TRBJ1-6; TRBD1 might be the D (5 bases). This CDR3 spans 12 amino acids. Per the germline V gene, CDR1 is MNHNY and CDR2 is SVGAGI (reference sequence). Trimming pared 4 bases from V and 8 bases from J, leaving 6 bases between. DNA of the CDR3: TGTGCCAGCAGTTTCAGGGATTCACCCCTCCACTTT. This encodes CASSFRDSPLHF.

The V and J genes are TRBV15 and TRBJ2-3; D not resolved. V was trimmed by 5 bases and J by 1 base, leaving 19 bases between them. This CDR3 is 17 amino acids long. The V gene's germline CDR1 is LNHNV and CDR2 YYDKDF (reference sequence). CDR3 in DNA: TGTGCCACCAGCCCGGCGATGATGGTAGCTGGCACAGATACGCAGTATTTT. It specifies CATSPAMMVAGTDTQYF.

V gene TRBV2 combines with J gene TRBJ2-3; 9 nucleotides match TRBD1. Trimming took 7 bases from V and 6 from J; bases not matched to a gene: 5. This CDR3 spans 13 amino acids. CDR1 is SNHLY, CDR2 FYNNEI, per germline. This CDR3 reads CASKGQGIDTQYF. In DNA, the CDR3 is TGTGCCAGCAAAGGACAGGGGATCGATACGCAGTATTTT.

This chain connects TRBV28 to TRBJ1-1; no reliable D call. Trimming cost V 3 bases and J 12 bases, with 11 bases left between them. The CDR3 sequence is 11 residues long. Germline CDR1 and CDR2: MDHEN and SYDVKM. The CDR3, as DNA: TGTGCCAGCAGTTTGATCGGGGAAACTTTCTTT. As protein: CASSLIGETFF.

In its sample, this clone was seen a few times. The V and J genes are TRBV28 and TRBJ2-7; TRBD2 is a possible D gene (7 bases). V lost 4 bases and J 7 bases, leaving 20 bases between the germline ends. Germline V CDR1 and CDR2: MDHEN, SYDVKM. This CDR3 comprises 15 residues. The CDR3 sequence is CASSSPRRGGGEQYF. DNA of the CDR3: TGTGCCAGCAGTTCCCCGCGCAGGGGCGGGGGTGAGCAGTACTTC.

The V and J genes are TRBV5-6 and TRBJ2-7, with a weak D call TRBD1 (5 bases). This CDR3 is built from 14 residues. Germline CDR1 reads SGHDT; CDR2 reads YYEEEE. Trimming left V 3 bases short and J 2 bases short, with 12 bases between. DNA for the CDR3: TGTGCCAGCAGCTCGCTCGACAGAGCCTACGAGCAGTACTTC. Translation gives CASSSLDRAYEQYF.